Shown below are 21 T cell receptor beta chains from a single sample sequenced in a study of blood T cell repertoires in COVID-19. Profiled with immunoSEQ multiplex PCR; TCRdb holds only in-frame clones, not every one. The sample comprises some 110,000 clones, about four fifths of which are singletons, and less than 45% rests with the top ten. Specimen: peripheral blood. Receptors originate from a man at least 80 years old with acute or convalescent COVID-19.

CDR3 residues: CASSLAWGAETQYF. The CDR3 DNA follows: TGTGCCAGCAGCTTAGCTTGGGGCGCAGAGACCCAGTACTTC. The chain couples TRBV7-8 to TRBJ2-5; a possible D gene is TRBD1 (5 bases). CDR1 SGHVS and CDR2 FQNEAQ come from the germline V gene. The CDR3 loop spans 14 amino acids. V lost 0 bases and J 4 bases, leaving 9 bases between the germline ends.

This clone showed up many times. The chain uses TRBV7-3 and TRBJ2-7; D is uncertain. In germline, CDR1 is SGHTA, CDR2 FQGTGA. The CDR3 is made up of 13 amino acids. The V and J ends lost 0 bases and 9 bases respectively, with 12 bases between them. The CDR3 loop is CASSLTPTDRQYF. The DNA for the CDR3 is TGTGCCAGCAGCTTAACCCCTACAGATCGGCAGTACTTC. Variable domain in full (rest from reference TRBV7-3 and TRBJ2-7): GAGVSQTPSNKVTEKGKYVELRCDPISGHTALYWYRQSLGQGPEFLIYFQGTGAADDSGLPNDRFFAVRPEGSVSTLKIQRTERGDSAVYLCASSLTPTDRQYFGPGTRLTVT.

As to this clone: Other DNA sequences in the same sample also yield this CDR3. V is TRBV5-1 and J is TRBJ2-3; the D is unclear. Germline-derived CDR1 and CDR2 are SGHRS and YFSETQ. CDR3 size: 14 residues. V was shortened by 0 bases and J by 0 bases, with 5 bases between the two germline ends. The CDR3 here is CASSLERSTDTQYF. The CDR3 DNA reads TGCGCCAGCAGCTTGGAGCGTAGCACAGATACGCAGTATTTT. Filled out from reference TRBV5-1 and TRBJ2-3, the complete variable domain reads KAGVTQTPRYLIKTRGQQVTLSCSPISGHRSVSWYQQTPGQGLQFLFEYFSETQRNKGNFPGRFSGRQFSNSRSEMNVSTLELGDSALYLCASSLERSTDTQYFGPGTRLTVL.

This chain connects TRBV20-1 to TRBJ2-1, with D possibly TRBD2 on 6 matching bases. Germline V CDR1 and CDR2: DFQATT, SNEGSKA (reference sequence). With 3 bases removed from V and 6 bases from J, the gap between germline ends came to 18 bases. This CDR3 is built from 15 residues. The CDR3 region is CSASGVVRDSNEQFF. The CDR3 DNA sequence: TGCAGTGCTAGTGGGGTGGTGCGGGATAGCAATGAGCAGTTCTTC.

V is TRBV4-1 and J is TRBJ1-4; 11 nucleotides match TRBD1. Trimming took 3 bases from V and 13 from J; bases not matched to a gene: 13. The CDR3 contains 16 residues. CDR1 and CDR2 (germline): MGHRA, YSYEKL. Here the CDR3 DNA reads TGCGCCAGCAGCCACCCCGGCCGGGACAGGGGGGTCCGACTGTTTTTT. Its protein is CASSHPGRDRGVRLFF.

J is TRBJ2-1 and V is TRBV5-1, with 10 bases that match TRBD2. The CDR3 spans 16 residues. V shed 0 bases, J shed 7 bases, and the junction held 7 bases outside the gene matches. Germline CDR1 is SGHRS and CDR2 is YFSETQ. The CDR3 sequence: CASSLEASGSDNEQFF. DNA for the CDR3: TGCGCCAGCAGCTTGGAGGCTAGCGGGAGTGATAATGAGCAGTTCTTC.

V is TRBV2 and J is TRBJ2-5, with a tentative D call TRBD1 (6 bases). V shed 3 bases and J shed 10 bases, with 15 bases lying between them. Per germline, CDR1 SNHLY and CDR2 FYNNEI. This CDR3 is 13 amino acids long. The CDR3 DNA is TGTGCCAGCAGTGACAGGGGTCGAGAAAGCCAGTACTTC. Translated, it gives CASSDRGRESQYF.

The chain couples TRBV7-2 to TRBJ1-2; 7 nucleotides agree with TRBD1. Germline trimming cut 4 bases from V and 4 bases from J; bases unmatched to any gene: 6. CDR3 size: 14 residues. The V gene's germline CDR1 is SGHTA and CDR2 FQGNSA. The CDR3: CASSYDRASYGYTF. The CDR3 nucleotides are TGTGCCAGCAGCTATGACAGGGCCAGCTATGGCTACACCTTC.

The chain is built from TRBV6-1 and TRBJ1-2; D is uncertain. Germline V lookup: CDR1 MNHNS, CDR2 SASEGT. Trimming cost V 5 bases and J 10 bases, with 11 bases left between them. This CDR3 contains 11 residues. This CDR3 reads CASSTEGSYTF. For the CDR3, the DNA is TGTGCCAGCAGTACCGAGGGATCCTACACCTTC.

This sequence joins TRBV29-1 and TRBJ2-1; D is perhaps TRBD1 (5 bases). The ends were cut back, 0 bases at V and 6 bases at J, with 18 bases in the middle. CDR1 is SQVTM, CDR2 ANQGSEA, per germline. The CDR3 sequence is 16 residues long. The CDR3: CSVEDQRGGIINEQFF. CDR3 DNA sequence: TGCAGCGTTGAAGATCAAAGGGGCGGAATAATCAATGAGCAGTTCTTC.

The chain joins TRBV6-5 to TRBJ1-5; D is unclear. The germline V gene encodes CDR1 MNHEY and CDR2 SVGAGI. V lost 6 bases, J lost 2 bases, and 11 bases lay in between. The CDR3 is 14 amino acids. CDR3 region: CASSPQRGNQPQHF. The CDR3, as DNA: TGTGCCAGCAGCCCACAGCGGGGCAATCAGCCCCAGCATTTT.

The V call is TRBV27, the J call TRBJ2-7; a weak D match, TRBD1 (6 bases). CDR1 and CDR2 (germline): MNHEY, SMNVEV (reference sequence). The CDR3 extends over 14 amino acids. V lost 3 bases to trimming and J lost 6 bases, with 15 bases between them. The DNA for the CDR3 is TGTGCCAGCAGTTTGTGGCGGCGAGGGGGCGAGCAGTACTTC. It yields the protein CASSLWRRGGEQYF.

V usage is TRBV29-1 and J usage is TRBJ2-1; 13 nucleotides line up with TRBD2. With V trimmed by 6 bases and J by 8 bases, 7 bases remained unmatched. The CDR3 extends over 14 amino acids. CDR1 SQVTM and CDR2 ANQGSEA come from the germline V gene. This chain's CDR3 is CSVRGLAGEYEQFF. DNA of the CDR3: TGCAGCGTCCGCGGACTAGCGGGAGAGTATGAGCAGTTCTTC.

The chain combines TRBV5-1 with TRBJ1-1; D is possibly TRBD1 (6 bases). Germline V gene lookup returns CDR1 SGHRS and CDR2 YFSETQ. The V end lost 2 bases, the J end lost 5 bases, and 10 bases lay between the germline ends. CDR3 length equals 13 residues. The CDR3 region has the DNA TGCGCCAGCAGCTTCCGAGGGGGAACTGAAGCTTTCTTT. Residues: CASSFRGGTEAFF.

The DNA of the CDR3 is TGTGCCAGCAGCACACAGGGGGCGGACTATGGCTACACCTTC. Protein: CASSTQGADYGYTF. V is TRBV5-4 and J is TRBJ1-2, with 9 bases lining up with TRBD1. This CDR3 is built from 14 residues. V lost 4 bases, J lost 3 bases, and 4 bases stayed unmatched. From germline, CDR1 is SGHNT and CDR2 YYREEE (reference sequence).

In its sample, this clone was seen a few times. This chain's CDR3 is CATRGRGKETQYF. CDR3 nucleotides: TGTGCCACCAGGGGGAGGGGGAAGGAGACCCAGTACTTC. The rearrangement uses TRBV12-3 or TRBV12-4 and TRBJ2-5, with D perhaps being TRBD1 or TRBD2 (7 bases each). The CDR3 contains 13 residues. Trimming pared 10 bases from V and 5 bases from J, leaving 17 bases between.

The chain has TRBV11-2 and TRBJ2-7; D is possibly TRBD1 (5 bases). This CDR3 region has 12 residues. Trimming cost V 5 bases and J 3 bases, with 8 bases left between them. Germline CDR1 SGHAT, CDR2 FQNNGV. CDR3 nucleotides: TGTGCCAGCAGCCTAAGGGGCTACGAGCAGTACTTC. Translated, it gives CASSLRGYEQYF.

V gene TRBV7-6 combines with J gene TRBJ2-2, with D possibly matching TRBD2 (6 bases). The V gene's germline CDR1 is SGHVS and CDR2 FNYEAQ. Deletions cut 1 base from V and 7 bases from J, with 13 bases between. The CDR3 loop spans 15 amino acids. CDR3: CASSLVGTLNGELFF. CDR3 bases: TGTGCCAGCAGCTTAGTCGGGACTTTAAACGGGGAGCTGTTTTTT.

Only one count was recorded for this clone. This chain's CDR3 is CASSVSGTGSSYEQYF. The CDR3 bases are TGTGCCAGCAGCGTATCCGGGACAGGCAGCTCCTACGAGCAGTACTTC. V is TRBV9 and J is TRBJ2-7; 8 positions agree with TRBD1. J was trimmed by 0 bases and V by 1 base; bases with no gene match: 6. The CDR3 consists of 16 residues. CDR1 and CDR2 from the germline V gene are SGDLS and YYNGEE. Filled out from reference TRBV9 and TRBJ2-7, the complete variable domain reads DSGVTQTPKHLITATGQRVTLRCSPRSGDLSVYWYQQSLDQGLQFLIQYYNGEERAKGNILERFSAQQFPDLHSELNLSSLELGDSALYFCASSVSGTGSSYEQYFGPGTRLTVT.

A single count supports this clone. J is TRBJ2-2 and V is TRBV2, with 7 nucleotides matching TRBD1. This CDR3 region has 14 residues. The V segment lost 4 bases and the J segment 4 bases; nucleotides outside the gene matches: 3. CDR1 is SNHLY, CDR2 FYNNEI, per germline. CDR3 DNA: TGTGCCAGCAGTGTACAGGGGAGCACCGGGGAGCTGTTTTTT. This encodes CASSVQGSTGELFF.

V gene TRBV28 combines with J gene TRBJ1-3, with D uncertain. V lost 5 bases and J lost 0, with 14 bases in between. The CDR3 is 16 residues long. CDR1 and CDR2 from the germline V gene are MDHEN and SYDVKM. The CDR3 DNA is TGTGCCAGCAGTACCTTTGGGCCCAACTCTGGAAACACCATATATTTT. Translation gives CASSTFGPNSGNTIYF.